These T cell receptor beta chains were read from a single sample in a study of T-cell reconstitution after alpha-beta-depleted transplantation in children. MiXCR, applied by TCRdb to the PCR reads, yields one record per CDR3 protein. The data hold about 300,000 distinct CDR3 sequences, with around a tenth observed a single time. Sequencing was performed on PBMCs, taken before TCRalphabeta/CD19-depleted stem cell transplant. These receptors were collected from a boy younger than two with acute myeloid leukemia, due to receive a stem cell transplant. Each CDR3 is given with its conserved first and last residue. The order of the fields is D gene, clone size, V gene, J gene, CDR3 DNA, CDR3 protein. D genes are given only for firm matches. Expanded clones are given a class, and other clones once, few, many or no size at all.

>NA|many|TRBV7-2|TRBJ1-5
TGTGCCAGCAGCCCTATAAATCAGCCCCAGCATTTT
CASSPINQPQHF
>NA|many|TRBV24-1|TRBJ2-7
TGTGCCACCAGTGATTTCGACAAAGACGAGCAGTACTTC
CATSDFDKDEQYF
>TRBD2|many|TRBV28|TRBJ2-1
TGTGCCCATCGGGGGGGCCCATACAATGAGCAGTTCTTC
CAHRGGPYNEQFF
>NA|many|TRBV11-2|TRBJ2-5
TGTGCCAGCAGCTTGGTAAGCAGCGCTGGGAGGAAGCTCGAGACCCAGTACTTC
CASSLVSSAGRKLETQYF
>NA|NA|TRBV7-2|TRBJ1-1
TGTGCCAGCAGCTTAGCTCGCGGGATGAACACTGAAGCTTTCTTT
CASSLARGMNTEAFF
>TRBD1|many|TRBV11-2|TRBJ2-7
TGTGCCAGCAGCTTCGCCGGACAGGTTAGCTCCTACGAGCAGTACTTC
CASSFAGQVSSYEQYF
>TRBD1|NA|TRBV20-1|TRBJ2-7
TGCAGTGCTAGCCGACTGGGACAGGGTACCTACGAGCAGTACTTC
CSASRLGQGTYEQYF
>NA|many|TRBV4-3|TRBJ2-5
TGCGCCAGCAGCCAAGGGCCGTTATCTGGGGAGACCCAGTACTTC
CASSQGPLSGETQYF
>NA|NA|TRBV23-1|TRBJ2-1
TGCGCCAGCGGGGAGTCCTTCAATGAGCAGTTCTTC
CASGESFNEQFF
>NA|NA|TRBV19|TRBJ1-5
TGTGCCAGTAGGCGGCAGGGCAACAATCAGCCCCAGCATTTT
CASRRQGNNQPQHF